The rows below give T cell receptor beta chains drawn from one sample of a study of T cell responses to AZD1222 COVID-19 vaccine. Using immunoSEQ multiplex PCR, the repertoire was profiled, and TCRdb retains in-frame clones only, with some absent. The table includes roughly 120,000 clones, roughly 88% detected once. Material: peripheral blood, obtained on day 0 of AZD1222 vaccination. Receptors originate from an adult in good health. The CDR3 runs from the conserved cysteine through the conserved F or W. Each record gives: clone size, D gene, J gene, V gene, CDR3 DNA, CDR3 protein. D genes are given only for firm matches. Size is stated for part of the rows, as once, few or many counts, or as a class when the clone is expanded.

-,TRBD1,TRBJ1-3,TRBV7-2,TGTGCCAGCAGCTTGAATCTCCGGGACAGGGAAGATTTT,CASSLNLRDREDF
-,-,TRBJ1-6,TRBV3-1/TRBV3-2,TGTGCCAGCAGCCGAATGGACAGCCAAAATTCACCCCTCCACTTT,CASSRMDSQNSPLHF
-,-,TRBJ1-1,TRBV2,TGTGCCAGCAGTAAAAACCGTGGGAGAACTGTGAACACTGAAGCTTTCTTT,CASSKNRGRTVNTEAFF
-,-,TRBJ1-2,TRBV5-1,TGCGCCAGCAGTCGTGGGGAGGCTAACTATGGCTACACCTTC,CASSRGEANYGYTF
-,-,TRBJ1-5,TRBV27,TGTGCCAGCAGTTTATTGGGTCAGCCCCAGCATTTT,CASSLLGQPQHF
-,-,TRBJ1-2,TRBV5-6,TGTGCCAGCAGAAGACAGAACTATGGCTACACCTTC,CASRRQNYGYTF
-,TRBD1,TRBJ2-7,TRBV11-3,TGTGCCAGCGGACGGGACAGGACCGGGGAGCAGTACTTC,CASGRDRTGEQYF
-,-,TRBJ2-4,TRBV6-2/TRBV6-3,TGTGCCAGCGGCCAGAATCTAGCCAAAAACATTCAGTACTTC,CASGQNLAKNIQYF
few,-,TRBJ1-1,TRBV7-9,TGTGCCAGCAGCCCCGATGTAGACCCTAAGTCTGAAGCTTTCTTT,CASSPDVDPKSEAFF
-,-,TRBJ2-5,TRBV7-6,TGTGCCAGCAGCTTATCGGGAGCGGCCGCGTACCAAGAGACCCAGTACTTC,CASSLSGAAAYQETQYF
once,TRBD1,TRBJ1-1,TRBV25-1,TGTGCCAGCATGACAGGGTATAGTGAAGCTTTCTTT,CASMTGYSEAFF
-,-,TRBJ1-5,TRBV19,TGTGCCAGCAGTACGGGAGACGGGAATCAGCCCCAGCATTTT,CASSTGDGNQPQHF
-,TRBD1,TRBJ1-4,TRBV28,TGTGCCAGCACCGTCCGGGACAGGGGTGAAAAACTGTTTTTT,CASTVRDRGEKLFF
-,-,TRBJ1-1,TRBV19,TGTGCCAGTAATATTGGAGCCGGGGGAATGAACACTGAAGCTTTCTTT,CASNIGAGGMNTEAFF
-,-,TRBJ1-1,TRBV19,TGTGCCAGTAGCCAGGGGAGTCACACTGAAGCTTTCTTT,CASSQGSHTEAFF
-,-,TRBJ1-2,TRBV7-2,TGTGCCAGCAGCTCTATAAGGGGGGGCGCCGGCTATGGCTACACCTTC,CASSSIRGGAGYGYTF
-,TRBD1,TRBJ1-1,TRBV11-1,TGTGCCAGCAGTCCAGTCAGGGGGATGAACACTGAAGCTTTCTTT,CASSPVRGMNTEAFF
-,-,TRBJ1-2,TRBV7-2,TGTGCCAGCAGCTTAGACAGGGTAAAGGGCTACACCTTC,CASSLDRVKGYTF
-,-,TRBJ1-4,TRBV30,TGTGCCTGGAGGACTCCCGGCAGGAATGAAAAACTGTTTTTT,CAWRTPGRNEKLFF
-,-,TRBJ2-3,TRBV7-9,TGTGCCAGCAGCTTGAATCAGGGTGGAGATACGCAGTATTTT,CASSLNQGGDTQYF
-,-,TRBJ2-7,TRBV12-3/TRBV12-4,TGTGCCACAGGGAGGGGGCTTTACGAGCAGTACTTC,CATGRGLYEQYF
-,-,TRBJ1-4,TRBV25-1,TGTGCCAGCAGTGAATGGGGAGTGGGTGAACTGTTTTTT,CASSEWGVGELFF
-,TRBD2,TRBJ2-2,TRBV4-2,TGTGCCAGCAGCCAGTACCAGGGAGGGGCCGGGGAGCTGTTTTTT,CASSQYQGGAGELFF
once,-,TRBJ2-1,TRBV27,TGTGCCAGCAGTACAGCGACTACCCCGTACAATGAGCAGTTCTTC,CASSTATTPYNEQFF
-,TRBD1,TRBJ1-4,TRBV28,TGTGCCAGCAGTTCCGGACAGGGGCAATCTCAAAAACTGTTTTTT,CASSSGQGQSQKLFF
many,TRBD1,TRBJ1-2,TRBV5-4,TGTGCCAGCAGCTTTTACAGGGGCCCTTATGGCTACACCTTC,CASSFYRGPYGYTF
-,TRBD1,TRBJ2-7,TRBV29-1,TGCAGCGTCCGGACAGGCCCCTACGAGCAGTACTTC,CSVRTGPYEQYF
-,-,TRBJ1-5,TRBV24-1,TGTGCCACGGGAGCAGGCGGCAATCAGCCCCAGCATTTT,CATGAGGNQPQHF
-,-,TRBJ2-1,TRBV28,TGTGCCAGCAGTATCCCCGCGTACGGTAATGAGCAGTTCTTC,CASSIPAYGNEQFF
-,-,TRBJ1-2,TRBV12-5,TGTGCTAGTGGTCGACGGAACTATGGCTACACCTTC,CASGRRNYGYTF
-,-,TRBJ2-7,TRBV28,TGTGCCAGCAGGAGGCAGGGATCCTACGAGCAGTACTTC,CASRRQGSYEQYF
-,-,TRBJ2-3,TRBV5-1,TGCGCCAGCCGATCCCGGGGGGCCTCATCAGATACGCAGTATTTT,CASRSRGASSDTQYF
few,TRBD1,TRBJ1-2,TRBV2,TGTGCCAGCAGTAGGCAGGGGGTTGACTATGGCTACACCTTC,CASSRQGVDYGYTF
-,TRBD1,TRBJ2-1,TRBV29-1,TGCAGCGGAAGGGACAGGGGGCGTGGGAATGAGCAGTTCTTC,CSGRDRGRGNEQFF
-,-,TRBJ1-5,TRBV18,TGTGCCAGCTCACCTGGCGGGGGGGGCAATCAGCCCCAGCATTTT,CASSPGGGGNQPQHF
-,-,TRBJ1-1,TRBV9,TGTGCCAGCAGCGTAGGGGGCGGGCCTGAAGCTTTCTTT,CASSVGGGPEAFF
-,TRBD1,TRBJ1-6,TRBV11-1,TGTGCCAGCAGCAGGGACAGGAGCTCCTATAATTCACCCCTCCACTTT,CASSRDRSSYNSPLHF
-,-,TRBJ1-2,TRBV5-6,TGTGCCAGCAGCCAAGACCTGGGCTACACCTTC,CASSQDLGYTF
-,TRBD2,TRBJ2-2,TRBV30,TGTGCCTCGCACTCCGGGACTAGCGACACCGGGGAGCTGTTTTTT,CASHSGTSDTGELFF
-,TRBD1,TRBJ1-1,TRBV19,TGTGCCAGTAGTATAGGACAGGGGAACACTGAAGCTTTCTTT,CASSIGQGNTEAFF